The 3 T cell receptor beta chains presented below share a single source sample, sequenced in a study of cytomegalovirus exposure and HLA in healthy donors. A multiplex PCR was run with 60 Vbeta primers and 13 Jbeta primers. Clones were read by immunoSEQ multiplex PCR, and TCRdb kept only the in-frame ones, dropping some. The sample gives 140,000 to 150,000 clones, approximately 80% of which show up once; about 2% is in the top ten. Sequenced material: PBMCs. These receptors all stem from a man aged 35 to 55 in good health and CMV-seronegative.

The chain is built from TRBV9 and TRBJ1-3; the D is unclear. The CDR3 length is 15 residues. Germline CDR1 SGDLS, CDR2 YYNGEE. V shed 0 bases and J shed 0 bases, with 7 bases lying between them. In DNA form, the CDR3 reads TGTGCCAGCAGCGTAGTGGGCAGCTCTGGAAACACCATATATTTT. Translation gives CASSVVGSSGNTIYF.

The chain carries TRBV5-6 and TRBJ1-5, with TRBD1 matching over 7 bases. From germline, CDR1 is SGHDT and CDR2 YYEEEE. The J segment lost 0 bases and the V segment lost 4 bases, leaving 4 bases of the junction unmatched. The CDR3 loop spans 15 amino acids. CDR3 sequence reads: CASSMGQNSNQPQHF. As DNA, the CDR3 is TGTGCCAGCAGCATGGGACAGAATAGCAATCAGCCCCAGCATTTT.

This chain connects TRBV27 to TRBJ2-7, with TRBD2 matching over 14 bases. V trimming: 4 bases; J trimming: 3 bases; junction bases outside the gene matches: 5. The CDR3 runs 16 residues. The V gene's germline CDR1 is MNHEY and CDR2 SMNVEV (reference sequence). The CDR3 spells CASSSTTSGRVYEQYF. The CDR3 bases are TGTGCCAGCAGTTCGACGACTAGCGGGAGGGTCTACGAGCAGTACTTC.